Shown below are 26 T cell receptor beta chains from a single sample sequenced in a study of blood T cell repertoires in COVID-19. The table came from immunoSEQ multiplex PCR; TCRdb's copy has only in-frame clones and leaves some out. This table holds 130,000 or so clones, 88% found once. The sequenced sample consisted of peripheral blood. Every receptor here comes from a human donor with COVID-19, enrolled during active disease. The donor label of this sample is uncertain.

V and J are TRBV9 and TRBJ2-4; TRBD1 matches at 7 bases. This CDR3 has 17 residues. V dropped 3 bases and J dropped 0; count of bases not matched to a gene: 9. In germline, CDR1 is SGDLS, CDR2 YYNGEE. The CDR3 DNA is TGTGCCAGCAGCGATTCGACAGGGACACTAGCCAAAAACATTCAGTACTTC. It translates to CASSDSTGTLAKNIQYF.

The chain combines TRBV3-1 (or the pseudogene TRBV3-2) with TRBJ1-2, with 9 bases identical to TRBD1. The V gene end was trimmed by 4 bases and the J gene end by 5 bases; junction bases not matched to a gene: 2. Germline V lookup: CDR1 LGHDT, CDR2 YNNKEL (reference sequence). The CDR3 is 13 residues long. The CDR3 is CASSPDRGYGYTF. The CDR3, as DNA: TGTGCCAGCAGCCCGGACAGGGGATATGGCTACACCTTC.

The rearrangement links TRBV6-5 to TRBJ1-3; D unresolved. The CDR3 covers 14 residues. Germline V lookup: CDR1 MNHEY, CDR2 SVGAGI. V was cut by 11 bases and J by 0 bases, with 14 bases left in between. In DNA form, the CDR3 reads TGTGCCGGGAGGGCGGCGAGCTCTGGAAACACCATATATTTT. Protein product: CAGRAASSGNTIYF.

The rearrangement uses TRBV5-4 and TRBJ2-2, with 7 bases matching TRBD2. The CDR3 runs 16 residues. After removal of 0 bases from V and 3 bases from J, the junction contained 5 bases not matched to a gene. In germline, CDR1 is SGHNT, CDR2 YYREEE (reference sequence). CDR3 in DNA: TGTGCCAGCAGCTTGGTGAGGGGAGGGGACACCGGGGAGCTGTTTTTT. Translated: CASSLVRGGDTGELFF.

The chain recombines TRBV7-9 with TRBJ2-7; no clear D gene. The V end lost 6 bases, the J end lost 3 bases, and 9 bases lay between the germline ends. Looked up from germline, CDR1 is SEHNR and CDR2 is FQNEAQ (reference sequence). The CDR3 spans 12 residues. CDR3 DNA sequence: TGTGCCAGCAGTTCCGGTGTCTACGAGCAGTACTTC. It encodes CASSSGVYEQYF.

The CDR3 reads CASSRGTDYEQYF. The CDR3 DNA reads as TGTGCCAGCAGCCGAGGGACAGACTACGAGCAGTACTTC. The genes are TRBV11-2 and TRBJ2-7, with TRBD1 matching 7 bases. Per germline, CDR1 SGHAT and CDR2 FQNNGV. V trimming: 5 bases; J trimming: 3 bases; junction bases outside the gene matches: 4. CDR3 length: 13 amino acids.

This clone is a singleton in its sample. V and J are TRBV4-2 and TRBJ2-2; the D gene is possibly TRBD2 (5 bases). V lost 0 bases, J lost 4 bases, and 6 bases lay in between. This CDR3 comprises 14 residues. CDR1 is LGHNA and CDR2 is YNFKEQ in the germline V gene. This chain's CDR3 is CASSQDAGTGELFF. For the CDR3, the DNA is TGTGCCAGCAGCCAAGATGCGGGCACCGGGGAGCTGTTTTTT.

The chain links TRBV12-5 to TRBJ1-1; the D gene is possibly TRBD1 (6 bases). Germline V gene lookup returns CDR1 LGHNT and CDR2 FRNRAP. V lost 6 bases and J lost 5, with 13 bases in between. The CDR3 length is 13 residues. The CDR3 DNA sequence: TGTGCTAGTGGGTCGCAGGGGCGAACTGAAGCTTTCTTT. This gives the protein CASGSQGRTEAFF.

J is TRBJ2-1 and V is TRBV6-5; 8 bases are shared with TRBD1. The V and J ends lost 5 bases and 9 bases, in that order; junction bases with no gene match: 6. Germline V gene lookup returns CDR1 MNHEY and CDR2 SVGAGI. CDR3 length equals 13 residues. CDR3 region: CASSRTGTVEQFF. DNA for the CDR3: TGTGCCAGCAGTCGGACAGGGACCGTTGAGCAGTTCTTC.

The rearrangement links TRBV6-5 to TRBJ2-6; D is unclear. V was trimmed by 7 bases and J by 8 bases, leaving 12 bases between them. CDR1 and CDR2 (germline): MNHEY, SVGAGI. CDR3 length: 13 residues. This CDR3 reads CASMIEETNVLTF. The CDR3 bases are TGTGCCAGCATGATTGAGGAGACCAACGTCCTGACTTTC.

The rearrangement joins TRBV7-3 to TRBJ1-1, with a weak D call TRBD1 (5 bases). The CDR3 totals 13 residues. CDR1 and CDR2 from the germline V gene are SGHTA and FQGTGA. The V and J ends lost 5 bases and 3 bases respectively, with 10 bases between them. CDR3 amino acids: CASSRTGDTEAFF. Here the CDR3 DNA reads TGTGCCAGCAGCCGAACAGGTGACACTGAAGCTTTCTTT.

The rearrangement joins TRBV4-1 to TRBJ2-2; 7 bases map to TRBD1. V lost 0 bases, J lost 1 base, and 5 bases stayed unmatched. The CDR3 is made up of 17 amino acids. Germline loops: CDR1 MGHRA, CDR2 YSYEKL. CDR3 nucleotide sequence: TGCGCCAGCAGCCAAGAACCACAGGGGCTGAACACCGGGGAGCTGTTTTTT. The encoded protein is CASSQEPQGLNTGELFF.

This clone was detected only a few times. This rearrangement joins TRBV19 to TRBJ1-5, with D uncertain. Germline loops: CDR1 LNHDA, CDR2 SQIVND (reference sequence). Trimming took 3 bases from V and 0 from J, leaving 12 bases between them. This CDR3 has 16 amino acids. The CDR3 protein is CASSILQDYSNQPQHF. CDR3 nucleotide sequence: TGTGCCAGTAGTATCTTGCAGGATTATAGCAATCAGCCCCAGCATTTT.

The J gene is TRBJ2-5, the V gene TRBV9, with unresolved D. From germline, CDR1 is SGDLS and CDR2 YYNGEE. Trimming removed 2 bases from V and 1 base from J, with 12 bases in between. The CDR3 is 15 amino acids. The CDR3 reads CASSVSGASQETQYF. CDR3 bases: TGTGCCAGCAGCGTCTCCGGAGCCTCCCAAGAGACCCAGTACTTC. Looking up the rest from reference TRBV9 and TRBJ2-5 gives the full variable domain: DSGVTQTPKHLITATGQRVTLRCSPRSGDLSVYWYQQSLDQGLQFLIQYYNGEERAKGNILERFSAQQFPDLHSELNLSSLELGDSALYFCASSVSGASQETQYFGPGTRLLVL.

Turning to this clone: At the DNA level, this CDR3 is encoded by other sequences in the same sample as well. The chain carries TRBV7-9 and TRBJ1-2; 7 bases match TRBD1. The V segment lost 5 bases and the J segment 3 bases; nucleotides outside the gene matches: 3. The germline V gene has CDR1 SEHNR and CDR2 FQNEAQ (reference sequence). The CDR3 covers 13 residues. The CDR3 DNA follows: TGTGCCAGCAGCCTCGGACAGGACTATGGCTACACCTTC. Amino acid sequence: CASSLGQDYGYTF.

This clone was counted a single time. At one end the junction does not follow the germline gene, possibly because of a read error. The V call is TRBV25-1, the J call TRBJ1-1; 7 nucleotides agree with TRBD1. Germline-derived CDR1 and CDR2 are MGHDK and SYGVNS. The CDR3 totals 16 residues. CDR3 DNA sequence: TGTGCCAGCAGTAGGGGGGACAGAGACGTATTCACTGGAGCTTTCTTT. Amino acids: CASSRGDRDVFTGAFF.

The CDR3: CATSGDRGGADTQYF. In DNA, the CDR3 is TGTGCCACCAGCGGGGACAGGGGAGGGGCAGATACGCAGTATTTT. This chain links TRBV24-1 with TRBJ2-3; 10 positions match TRBD1. Germline assignment: CDR1 KGHDR and CDR2 SFDVKD. CDR3 size: 15 residues. V trimming: 7 bases; J trimming: 4 bases; junction bases outside the gene matches: 7.

CDR3 DNA: TGCGCCAGCAGCTTGTATGGTGAGACAGGAGATGGCTACACCTTC. Translation: CASSLYGETGDGYTF. V is TRBV5-1 and J is TRBJ1-2, with D possibly matching TRBD1 (6 bases). CDR3 length: 15 residues. Trimming shortened V by 1 base and J by 6 bases, and 16 bases separated the two germline ends. Per germline, CDR1 SGHRS and CDR2 YFSETQ.

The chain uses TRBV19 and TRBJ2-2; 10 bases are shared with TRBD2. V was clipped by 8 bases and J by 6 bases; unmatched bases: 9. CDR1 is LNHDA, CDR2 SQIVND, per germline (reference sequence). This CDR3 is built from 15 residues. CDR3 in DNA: TGTGCCAGTTCCAGCGGGAGGGGCCCCGCCGGGGAGCTGTTTTTT. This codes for CASSSGRGPAGELFF.

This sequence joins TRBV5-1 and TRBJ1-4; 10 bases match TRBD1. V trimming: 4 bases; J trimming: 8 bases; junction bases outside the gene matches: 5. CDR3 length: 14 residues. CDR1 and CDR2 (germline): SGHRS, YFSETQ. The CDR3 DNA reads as TGCGCCAGCAGCCCCGGACAGGGGGGAGAAAAACTGTTTTTT. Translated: CASSPGQGGEKLFF.

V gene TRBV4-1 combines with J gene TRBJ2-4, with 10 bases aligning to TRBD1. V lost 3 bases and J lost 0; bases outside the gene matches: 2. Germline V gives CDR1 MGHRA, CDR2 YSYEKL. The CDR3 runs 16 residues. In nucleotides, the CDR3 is TGCGCCAGCAGCCACCGGGACAGGGGAGCCAAAAACATTCAGTACTTC. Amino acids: CASSHRDRGAKNIQYF.

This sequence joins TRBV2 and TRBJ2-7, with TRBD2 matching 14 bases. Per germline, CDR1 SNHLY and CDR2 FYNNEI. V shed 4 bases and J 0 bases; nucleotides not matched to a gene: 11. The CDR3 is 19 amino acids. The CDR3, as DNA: TGTGCCAGCAGTGTCCTCGGGACTAGCGGGGGCCGCCCCTCCTACGAGCAGTACTTC. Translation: CASSVLGTSGGRPSYEQYF.

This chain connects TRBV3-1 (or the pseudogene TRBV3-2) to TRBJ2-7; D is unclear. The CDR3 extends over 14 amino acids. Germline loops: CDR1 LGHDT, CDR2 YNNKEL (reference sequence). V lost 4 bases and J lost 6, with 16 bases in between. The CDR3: CASSPLHGLPEQYF. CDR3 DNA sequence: TGTGCCAGCAGCCCCCTTCATGGGCTTCCCGAGCAGTACTTC.

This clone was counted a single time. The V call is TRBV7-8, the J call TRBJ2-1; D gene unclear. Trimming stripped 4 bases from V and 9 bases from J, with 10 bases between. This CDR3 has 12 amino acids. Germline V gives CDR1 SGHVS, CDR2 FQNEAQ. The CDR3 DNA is TGTGCCAGCAGCTCTGACTTATTTGAGCAGTTCTTC. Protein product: CASSSDLFEQFF.

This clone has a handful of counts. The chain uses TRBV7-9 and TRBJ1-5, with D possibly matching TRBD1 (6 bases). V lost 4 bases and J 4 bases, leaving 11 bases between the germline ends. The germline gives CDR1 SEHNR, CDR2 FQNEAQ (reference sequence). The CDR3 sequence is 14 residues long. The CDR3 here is CASSSQGRNQPQHF. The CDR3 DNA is TGTGCCAGCAGCTCACAGGGACGGAATCAGCCCCAGCATTTT.

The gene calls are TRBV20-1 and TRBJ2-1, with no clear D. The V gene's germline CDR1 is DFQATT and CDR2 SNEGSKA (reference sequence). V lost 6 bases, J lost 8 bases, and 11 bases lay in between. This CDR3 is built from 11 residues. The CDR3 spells CSAGVSDEQFF. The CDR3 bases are TGCAGTGCGGGCGTTTCCGATGAGCAGTTCTTC.